These 7 T cell receptor beta chains were all obtained from the same sample, sequenced in a study of blood T cell repertoires in COVID-19. Clones were sequenced by immunoSEQ multiplex PCR, and TCRdb holds only the in-frame ones, with some missing. The data hold tens of thousands of clones, with roughly nine tenths observed a single time. The sequenced sample was peripheral blood. The receptor set was obtained from a man in his forties or fifties with COVID-19, enrolled during active disease.

This clone was detected once. This may come from a read error, since a much larger clone is one base off. The CDR3 loop reads CASSSSGGGTDTQYF. DNA for the CDR3: TGTGCCAGCAGTTCTAGCGGGGGAGGCACAGATACGCAGTATTTT. V usage is TRBV6-4 and J usage is TRBJ2-3; 10 nucleotides agree with TRBD2. V shed 5 bases and J 1 base; nucleotides not matched to a gene: 3. CDR1 and CDR2 (germline): MRHNA, SNTAGT. This CDR3 has 15 amino acids.

The chain employs TRBV21-1 and TRBJ2-1; the D call in the table, TRBD2, was not verified against the DNA. TRBV21-1 is listed as a pseudogene. The CDR3 has 17 residues. The CDR3 spells CASSKGALAGGYNEQFF. CDR3 coding DNA: TGTGCCAGCAGCAAGGGAGCCCTAGCGGGGGGTTACAATGAGCAGTTCTTC.

The rearrangement uses TRBV2 and TRBJ2-5; D gene ambiguous. Trimming took 8 bases from V and 6 from J, leaving 10 bases between them. In germline, CDR1 is SNHLY, CDR2 FYNNEI. This CDR3 has 11 residues. This chain's CDR3 is CASDSLKTQYF. The CDR3 DNA reads as TGTGCCAGCGATAGTCTGAAGACCCAGTACTTC.

The sample holds one count of this clone. The rearrangement joins TRBV30 to TRBJ1-5; D gene unclear. V dropped 0 bases and J dropped 7 bases, with 10 bases sitting between them. Germline V CDR1 and CDR2: GTSNPN, SVGIG (reference sequence). The CDR3 runs to 13 residues. CDR3 DNA: TGTGCCTGGAGTGTCGGACTTGGGCAGCCCCAGCATTTT. It translates to CAWSVGLGQPQHF.

The chain has TRBV29-1 and TRBJ1-1; 9 nucleotides line up with TRBD1. The CDR3 is 13 residues long. In germline, CDR1 is SQVTM, CDR2 ANQGSEA. The junction had 8 bases not matched to a gene; V was cut back by 5 bases and J by 7 bases. CDR3 region: CSVPGQGLGEAFF. DNA for the CDR3: TGCAGCGTTCCGGGACAGGGACTTGGTGAAGCTTTCTTT.

This clone was seen once. This rearrangement joins TRBV27 to TRBJ1-2, with 12 bases that match TRBD1. CDR1 and CDR2 from the germline V gene are MNHEY and SMNVEV (reference sequence). The junction had 9 bases not matched to a gene; V was cut back by 3 bases and J by 4 bases. CDR3 size: 17 residues. The CDR3 loop reads CASSLEAGTGGVYGYTF. The DNA for the CDR3 is TGTGCCAGCAGTTTGGAGGCCGGGACAGGGGGCGTCTATGGCTACACCTTC.

The V call is TRBV30, the J call TRBJ2-5, with TRBD1 identical over 11 bases. CDR3 size: 17 residues. Germline loops: CDR1 GTSNPN, CDR2 SVGIG (reference sequence). J lost 4 bases, V lost 2 bases, and 12 bases had no gene match. The CDR3 coding sequence is TGTGCCTGGAGTATGGATTGGGACAGGGGGGTTCGAGAGACCCAGTACTTC. Its translation: CAWSMDWDRGVRETQYF.